The 18 T cell receptor beta chains in this list originate from one sample, sequenced in a study of radiotherapy plus CTLA-4 blockade in lung cancer. The method was immunoSEQ multiplex PCR; TCRdb's version includes in-frame clones alone and lacks a portion of them. The profile shows over 35,000 clones, 70% to 80% of them singletons. The sample here was peripheral blood, taken from a patient treated with radiotherapy plus ipilimumab. The receptors shown here come from a human donor with non-small cell lung cancer whose response to radiotherapy plus ipilimumab could not be evaluated.

This chain uses TRBV18 with TRBJ1-4; TRBD1 agrees at 9 bases. CDR1 KGHSH and CDR2 LQKENI come from the germline V gene. The V gene end was trimmed by 6 bases and the J gene end by 8 bases; junction bases not matched to a gene: 7. This CDR3 has 14 residues. This CDR3 reads CASSPRDRGEKLFF. The CDR3 region has the DNA TGTGCCAGCTCCCCGCGCGACAGGGGGGAAAAACTGTTTTTT. Supplemented by reference TRBV18 and TRBJ1-4, the full variable domain reads NAGVMQNPRHLVRRRGQEARLRCSPMKGHSHVYWYRQLPEEGLKFMVYLQKENIIDESGMPKERFSAEFPKEGPSILRIQQVVRGDSAAYFCASSPRDRGEKLFFGSGTQLSVL.

V gene TRBV6-1 combines with J gene TRBJ2-7; D perhaps matches TRBD1 (6 bases). Per germline, CDR1 MNHNS and CDR2 SASEGT. The CDR3 sequence is 14 residues long. V was clipped by 6 bases and J by 2 bases, with 14 bases between them. The DNA for the CDR3 is TGTGCCAGCAGCCCTAACAGGGTAGCCTACGAGCAGTACTTC. Amino acid sequence: CASSPNRVAYEQYF.

As DNA, the CDR3 is TGTGCCAGCAGTTCCCGTGGCGGCAGCTCCTACGAGCAGTACTTC. Protein product: CASSSRGGSSYEQYF. The chain has TRBV6-1 and TRBJ2-7; unclear D gene. Germline V gene data show CDR1 as MNHNS and CDR2 as SASEGT. Trimming took 5 bases from V and 0 from J, leaving 14 bases between them. The CDR3 length is 15 residues.

This clone was detected only a few times. The chain carries TRBV18 and TRBJ1-2; D is ambiguous. The germline V gene encodes CDR1 KGHSH and CDR2 LQKENI. The V end was cut by 2 bases, the J end by 6 bases, with 7 bases between. This CDR3 region has 12 residues. The CDR3 DNA reads TGTGCCAGCTCACCAAGTCTAGATGGCTACACCTTC. Translating gives CASSPSLDGYTF.

The chain recombines TRBV5-8 with TRBJ2-7, with a tentative D call TRBD1 (6 bases). V dropped 4 bases and J dropped 2 bases, with 13 bases sitting between them. Germline V gene lookup returns CDR1 SGHTS and CDR2 YDEGEE. The CDR3 spans 14 residues. The CDR3: CASSINDRPYEQYF. The CDR3 DNA follows: TGTGCCAGCAGCATCAACGACAGGCCCTACGAGCAGTACTTC.

The chain uses TRBV2 and TRBJ2-5; TRBD2 matches at 8 bases. CDR3 size: 17 residues. J lost 0 bases, V lost 2 bases, and 8 bases had no gene match. Germline-derived CDR1 and CDR2 are SNHLY and FYNNEI. CDR3 DNA: TGTGCCAGCAGTGAATGGATTACGGGGGGGCACCAAGAGACCCAGTACTTC. It specifies CASSEWITGGHQETQYF.

The rearrangement joins TRBV7-9 to TRBJ1-2; D is uncertain. V was trimmed by 5 bases and J by 6 bases, leaving 13 bases between them. The CDR3 has 13 residues. The germline CDR1 and CDR2 sequences are SEHNR and FQNEAQ (reference sequence). The CDR3 sequence is CASSLFNGDGYTF. The CDR3 DNA reads as TGTGCCAGCAGCCTTTTCAACGGGGATGGCTACACCTTC.

The J gene is TRBJ2-3, the V gene TRBV6-5; 12 bases fit TRBD2. J lost 6 bases, V lost 6 bases, and 7 bases had no gene match. CDR1 is MNHEY and CDR2 is SVGAGI in the germline V gene. The CDR3 is made up of 15 amino acids. CDR3 sequence (DNA): TGTGCCAGCAGATCTAGCGGGGGGGCCGGGGATACGCAGTATTTT. It yields the protein CASRSSGGAGDTQYF.

The rearrangement links TRBV5-1 to TRBJ2-5, with 9 bases that match TRBD2. Looked up from germline, CDR1 is SGHRS and CDR2 is YFSETQ. The J segment lost 1 base and the V segment lost 0 bases, leaving 4 bases of the junction unmatched. The length of the CDR3 is 16 residues. CDR3 sequence: CASSLASGGPQETQYF. The CDR3 DNA is TGCGCCAGCAGCTTGGCGAGCGGGGGGCCCCAAGAGACCCAGTACTTC.

The chain employs TRBV28 and TRBJ1-5; 10 nucleotides align to TRBD1. The CDR3 totals 16 residues. From germline, CDR1 is MDHEN and CDR2 SYDVKM. V was pared by 7 bases and J by 1 base, with 7 bases of the junction left unmatched. As DNA, the CDR3 is TGTGCCAGCACCCCAGGGGGACAGGGGAGCAATCAGCCCCAGCATTTT. Protein product: CASTPGGQGSNQPQHF.

J is TRBJ2-3 and V is TRBV10-3, with a weak D call TRBD2 (7 bases). The CDR3 length is 14 residues. V lost 5 bases to trimming and J lost 3 bases, with 12 bases between them. The V gene's germline CDR1 is ENHRY and CDR2 SYGVKD. CDR3 region: CAISWGGPTDTQYF. DNA for the CDR3: TGTGCCATCAGTTGGGGGGGCCCTACAGATACGCAGTATTTT.

J is TRBJ1-3 and V is TRBV19; D perhaps matches TRBD1 (5 bases). The CDR3 runs to 14 residues. V shed 8 bases and J shed 0 bases, with 11 bases lying between them. Germline loops: CDR1 LNHDA, CDR2 SQIVND (reference sequence). CDR3 in amino acids: CASDPGLSGNTIYF. CDR3 DNA sequence: TGTGCCAGTGACCCGGGACTCTCTGGAAACACCATATATTTT.

A single count supports this clone. The V gene is TRBV5-4, the J gene TRBJ2-7, with TRBD2 matching 9 bases. The CDR3 covers 14 residues. V shed 4 bases, J shed 6 bases, and the junction held 8 bases outside the gene matches. Germline-derived CDR1 and CDR2 are SGHNT and YYREEE (reference sequence). In DNA form, the CDR3 reads TGTGCCAGCAGCCTTAACGCGGGAGGGCGCGAGCAGTACTTC. Translated: CASSLNAGGREQYF.

The V gene is TRBV30, the J gene TRBJ2-5, with a weak D call TRBD2 (5 bases). The CDR3 is 13 residues long. V shed 2 bases and J shed 5 bases, with 12 bases lying between them. Germline V CDR1 and CDR2: GTSNPN, SVGIG (reference sequence). The CDR3 loop reads CAWSRGGRETQYF. For the CDR3, the DNA is TGTGCCTGGAGTCGCGGAGGTCGGGAGACCCAGTACTTC.

Concerning this clone itself: One end of the junction is discordant with germline, which a read error may explain. The rearrangement uses TRBV7-3 and TRBJ2-3; TRBD1 is a possible D gene (5 bases). The length of the CDR3 is 13 residues. Per the germline V gene, CDR1 is SGHTA and CDR2 is FQGTGA. CDR3 in amino acids: CASSVTRADTQYF. In nucleotides, the CDR3 is TGTGCCAGCAGCGTAACCAGGGCAGATACGCAGTATTTT.

The chain recombines TRBV27 with TRBJ2-4; 7 bases align to TRBD1. V lost 4 bases and J lost 6; bases outside the gene matches: 6. CDR1 is MNHEY, CDR2 SMNVEV, per germline (reference sequence). This CDR3 is built from 14 residues. Here the CDR3 reads CASSSRDSTNIQYF. The CDR3 DNA sequence: TGTGCCAGCAGTTCCCGGGACAGTACAAACATTCAGTACTTC.

The chain uses TRBV7-9 and TRBJ2-5; the match to TRBD2 covers 12 bases. Germline lookup yields CDR1 SEHNR and CDR2 FQNEAQ (reference sequence). The CDR3 runs 14 residues. V gave up 6 bases and J gave up 5 bases; unmatched junction bases: 4. Written as DNA, the CDR3 is TGTGCCAGCAGTTCTGGACTAGCGGGGGAGACCCAGTACTTC. Translated: CASSSGLAGETQYF.

V usage is TRBV18 and J usage is TRBJ1-5, with a tentative D call TRBD1 (6 bases). The V end was cut by 2 bases, the J end by 4 bases, with 15 bases between. The CDR3 sequence is 16 residues long. Germline CDR1 is KGHSH and CDR2 is LQKENI. The CDR3 reads CASSPLRGGGNQPQHF. For the CDR3, the DNA is TGTGCCAGCTCACCATTGAGAGGGGGAGGGAATCAGCCCCAGCATTTT.